Listed below are T cell receptor beta chains from one sample, sequenced in a study of control samples from healthy donors and cancer patients. The method was immunoSEQ multiplex PCR; TCRdb's version includes in-frame clones alone and lacks a portion of them. This table has 100,000 to 150,000 clones, more than 80% appearing once. The sequencing input was blood. These receptors were obtained from a man younger than 35 in good health. Both conserved end residues are part of each CDR3. Fields, in order: clone size, J gene, D gene, V gene, CDR3 protein, CDR3 DNA. D genes are given only for firm matches. Expanded clones are given a class, and other clones once, few, many or no size at all.

>once|TRBJ1-2|TRBD1|TRBV5-1
CASSSNRGNYGYTF
TGCGCCAGCAGCTCTAACAGGGGGAACTATGGCTACACCTTC
>.|TRBJ1-4|TRBD1|TRBV25-1
CASSRGTEAYNEKLFF
TGTGCCAGCAGTAGGGGGACAGAGGCCTATAATGAAAAACTGTTTTTT
>.|TRBJ2-2|.|TRBV7-2
CASTPGVGTGELFF
TGTGCCAGCACTCCAGGGGTAGGGACCGGGGAGCTGTTTTTT
>.|TRBJ2-1|.|TRBV27
CASSSVTGLSSYNEQFF
TGTGCCAGCAGTTCAGTTACGGGACTCAGCTCCTACAATGAGCAGTTCTTC
>.|TRBJ1-4|.|TRBV28
CASGLGANEKLFF
TGTGCCAGCGGCCTGGGAGCTAATGAAAAACTGTTTTTT
>once|TRBJ1-5|.|TRBV28
CASGGRAYQPQHF
TGTGCCAGCGGAGGTCGGGCGTATCAGCCCCAGCATTTT
>.|TRBJ2-1|TRBD1|TRBV25-1
CASSDVQGADEQFF
TGTGCCAGCAGTGACGTACAGGGGGCCGATGAGCAGTTCTTC
>.|TRBJ2-3|.|TRBV7-6
CASSLVSAGRSTDTQYF
TGTGCCAGCAGCTTAGTCTCGGCAGGGAGGAGCACAGATACGCAGTATTTT
>.|TRBJ1-5|.|TRBV3-1/TRBV3-2
CASSQDTGVNQPQHF
TGTGCCAGCAGCCAAGATACGGGGGTGAATCAGCCCCAGCATTTT
>.|TRBJ2-5|TRBD2|TRBV2
CASSEDLAGGPLGETQYF
TGTGCCAGCAGTGAAGACCTAGCGGGGGGGCCGCTGGGAGAGACCCAGTACTTC
>once|TRBJ2-3|.|TRBV7-6
CASSLALDGSDTQYF
TGTGCCAGCAGCTTAGCGTTGGACGGTTCAGATACGCAGTATTTT
>.|TRBJ2-1|.|TRBV6-5
CASSYSGGASYNEQFF
TGTGCCAGCAGTTACTCGGGGGGCGCGTCCTACAATGAGCAGTTCTTC
>.|TRBJ1-1|.|TRBV2
CASSGGAGERTEAFF
TGTGCCAGCAGTGGCGGGGCAGGGGAACGAACTGAAGCTTTCTTT
>.|TRBJ1-6|.|TRBV2
CASTEGSYNSPLHF
TGTGCCAGCACGGAGGGATCCTATAATTCACCCCTCCACTTT
>.|TRBJ1-2|.|TRBV29-1
CSVSQVRGYGYTF
TGCAGCGTTAGCCAGGTCAGAGGCTATGGCTACACCTTC
>.|TRBJ1-1|.|TRBV2
CASSRGENTEAFF
TGTGCCAGCTCAAGGGGGGAGAACACTGAAGCTTTCTTT
>.|TRBJ2-1|TRBD2|TRBV4-3
CASSLSGEYYNEQFF
TGCGCCAGCAGCCTTAGCGGGGAATATTACAATGAGCAGTTCTTC
>.|TRBJ2-1|.|TRBV2
CASSELEGKSYNEQFF
TGTGCCAGCAGTGAATTGGAGGGAAAGTCCTACAATGAGCAGTTCTTC
>once|TRBJ1-4|.|TRBV28
CASSLYREKLFF
TGTGCCAGCAGTCTCTACCGGGAAAAACTGTTTTTT
>.|TRBJ2-1|TRBD2|TRBV24-1
CATSDSLQPSGSHNEQFF
TGTGCCACCAGTGATAGTCTTCAGCCTAGCGGGAGCCACAATGAGCAGTTCTTC